The rows below give T cell receptor beta chains drawn from one sample of a study of CD8 T cells in Susac syndrome. TCRdb used MiXCR to reprocess the immunoSEQ multiplex PCR reads, holding one entry per CDR3 protein. The table records approximately 190,000 distinct CDR3 sequences, more than 90% of them present only once. The sequenced sample was CD4+ T cells from PBMCs. These receptors all come from a human donor with Susac syndrome. Each CDR3 is given with its conserved first and last residue. Each record gives: D gene, clone size, J gene, V gene, CDR3 protein, CDR3 DNA. D genes are given only for firm matches. Expanded clones get a size class; other rows say once, few or many, or leave the size out.

TRBD1 NA TRBJ1-2 TRBV30 CAWRGLYPTGQDYGYTF TGTGCCTGGAGAGGTCTCTACCCCACGGGACAGGATTATGGCTACACCTTC
TRBD2 NA TRBJ2-2 TRBV14 CASSHRPRGGHTGELFF TGTGCCAGCAGCCACCGCCCCCGCGGGGGACACACCGGGGAGCTGTTTTTT
NA few TRBJ2-7 TRBV7-9 CASSVSYEQYF TGTGCCAGCAGCGTCTCCTACGAGCAGTACTTC
NA NA TRBJ2-2 TRBV10-3 CAISEGTAFTGELFF TGTGCCATCAGTGAGGGGACGGCATTTACTGGGGAGCTGTTTTTT
NA NA TRBJ2-1 TRBV4-3 CASSQEGGPYEQFF TGCGCCAGCAGCCAGGAGGGGGGGCCTTATGAGCAGTTCTTC
TRBD1 NA TRBJ1-5 TRBV15 CATSREGQGNQPQHF TGTGCCACCAGCAGAGAGGGACAGGGCAATCAGCCCCAGCATTTT
NA NA TRBJ2-7 TRBV7-9 CASSSSSRGPPYEQYF TGTGCCAGCAGCTCCTCTTCCAGGGGCCCCCCCTACGAGCAGTACTTC
TRBD1 NA TRBJ2-7 TRBV27 CGWTGAHEQYF TGTGGCTGGACAGGGGCCCACGAGCAGTACTTC
NA NA TRBJ2-5 TRBV5-1 CASSLALMETQYF TGCGCCAGCAGCTTGGCTTTGATGGAGACCCAGTACTTC
NA NA TRBJ2-5 TRBV30 CAWSVFDRYQETQYF TGTGCCTGGAGTGTCTTCGACAGGTACCAAGAGACCCAGTACTTC
NA NA TRBJ1-2 TRBV3-1 CASSQEQLRGYTF TGTGCCAGCAGCCAAGAACAGCTTCGTGGCTACACCTTC
NA NA TRBJ2-5 TRBV5-1 CASSFQGRGDTQYF TGCGCCAGCAGCTTCCAGGGTCGCGGAGATACCCAGTACTTC
NA NA TRBJ1-3 TRBV30 CAWVGRLSGNTIYF TGTGCGTGGGTAGGGCGCCTCTCTGGAAACACCATATATTTT
NA NA TRBJ1-2 TRBV6-1 CASSEGRVADYGYTF TGTGCCAGCAGTGAAGGACGGGTCGCGGACTATGGCTACACCTTC
NA NA TRBJ2-7 TRBV29-1 CSVADYEQYF TGCAGCGTTGCGGACTACGAGCAGTACTTC
NA few TRBJ2-2 TRBV12-3/TRBV12-4 CASSSLGELFF TGTGCCAGCAGTTCCCTCGGGGAGCTGTTTTTT
NA NA TRBJ2-6 TRBV20-1 CSALGSGANVLTF TGCAGTGCTCTAGGCTCTGGGGCCAACGTCCTGACTTTC
TRBD2 NA TRBJ2-1 TRBV6-1 CASSRGASGGPGEQFF TGTGCCAGCAGTCGGGGAGCTAGCGGGGGCCCGGGTGAGCAGTTCTTC
NA NA TRBJ2-5 TRBV20-1 CSGTVTQETQYF TGCAGTGGAACAGTAACACAAGAGACCCAGTACTTC
TRBD1 NA TRBJ2-7 TRBV29-1 CSAGDRGIYEQYF TGCAGCGCTGGGGACAGGGGGATCTACGAGCAGTACTTC
NA once TRBJ2-3 TRBV11-2 CASSLDRDGSVTQYF TGTGCCAGCAGCTTAGATCGGGACGGGTCTGTTACGCAGTATTTT
TRBD2 NA TRBJ2-5 TRBV5-1 CASSLAPGGQETQYF TGCGCCAGCAGCTTGGCCCCGGGGGGGCAGGAGACCCAGTACTTC